This TCR beta chain comes out of a study of T cell responses to AZD1222 COVID-19 vaccine (dated by TCRdb to about 2021). About the study as a whole: A total of 233 trial participants underwent TCR sequencing, of whom 207 received two doses of AZD1222 and some 26 received two doses of the MenACWY control vaccine. Trial participants were enrolled into age subgroups of 18-55, 56-69 and 70-plus years, which contained approximately 150, 28 and 58 TCR-sequenced participants, respectively. Results and caveats for the whole study, not just this receptor: A significant rise in spike-specific TCR breadth and depth was observed after two AZD1222 doses relative to day 0 and relative to MenACWY recipients. Conclusions about previously exposed vaccinees are limited, since just five to seven AZD1222 recipients were seropositive for SARS-CoV-2 at baseline. Because no samples from the day 14 peak response were available, repertoires could be characterized only after the peak T cell response. Participants were mostly white British and included more females than males, and it was suggested by the authors that clonal diversity may have been underestimated. Nearly half of unique spike-specific TCRs reportedly recognized epitopes outside regions mutated in the B.1.351 and B.1.1.7 variants. In the small 56-69-year group, the increase in depth fell short of significance, most likely because of low power. The vaccine-associated CD4 TCRs covered the entire spike protein, and the dominant responses fell in regions 160-218 and 743-854.

The CDR3 regions of human TCRbeta chains were analyzed by immunosequencing. For the original study's pipeline: TCRs in the repertoires were matched against a reference library of SARS-CoV-2-specific TCRs that had been generated with the MIRA antigen-specificity platform. Breadth meant the fraction of unique TCRs that were SARS-CoV-2-associated, whereas depth meant the fraction of total T cells that were SARS-CoV-2-associated. Using the MIRA data, each spike-specific TCR was mapped to the spike region that the TCR reacts to and placed in a CD4 or CD8 class. Log10-transformed breadth and depth values were compared by one-way ANOVA with Sidak's multiple comparisons tests. TCRdb mirrors the immuneACCESS table, restricted to in-frame sequences. Some clones are absent from its copies; in checked studies, under half trace to an unresolved V gene, and the reason for the others is unknown. V and J calls and clone size are given by that table; D and trimming were obtained from the DNA. The sample has roughly 150,000 clones on record, approximately 91% of them singletons. The ten largest clones capture just under 7% of the sample.

The time point label on this specimen signifies: sample from adult after SARS-CoV-2 infection, after symptom onset. A couple of convalescent COVID-19 patients, sampled after symptom onset from adults with prior SARS-CoV-2 infection, were also TCR-sequenced for comparison. CDR1 and CDR2 are drawn from the germline V gene: KGHDR, SFDVKD. Germline trimming: 2 bases from V, 5 bases from J; junction bases outside gene matches: 5. The CDR3 covers 15 residues, taking in both the cysteine and the phenylalanine. CDR3 DNA only is kept here, 45 bases in frame from base 1. Of note for this clone: Its antigen target is currently unknown. Within one base of it there is no much larger clone, and no base qualities were kept.

The chain joins TRBV24-1 to TRBJ2-5, with 9 bases matching TRBD1. The receptor comes from an adult who had recovered from COVID-19. Source: peripheral blood, taken after recovery from COVID-19. The CDR3 in this case is CATSDSGQGLETQYF. Here is the DNA: TGTGCCACCAGTGATTCGGGACAGGGTCTGGAGACCCAGTACTTC.